This T cell receptor beta chain was sequenced during a study of T cell repertoires in cytomegalovirus infection. Whole-study context: In public TCR beta signatures, there were indications of both CMV infection and matching HLA type.

A single record per CDR3 protein comes from TCRdb applying MiXCR to the reads. The sample has nearly 550,000 distinct CDR3 sequences, about 17% seen once. Study-wide points: Pooled public TCR beta family frequency picked out CMV carriers with the relevant HLA. CMV-specific TCR beta clonotypes restricted by HLA-C were the ones dominating the ex vivo response.

V gave up 4 bases and J gave up 2 bases; unmatched junction bases: 8. The germline V gene encodes CDR1 DFQATT and CDR2 SNEGSKA (reference sequence). The length of the CDR3 is 15 residues. With respect to this clonotype: Its antigen is not identified.

This receptor was taken from a human donor in good health (CMV status not recorded). Some clones in this sample may be carry-over from other donors' samples. The V gene is TRBV20-1, the J gene TRBJ2-7, with 10 nucleotides matching TRBD2. Material: CD8+ T cells from PBMCs. CDR3 protein: CSAKYSGRNAYEQYF. The DNA of the CDR3 is TGCAGTGCTAAATATAGCGGGAGGAACGCCTACGAGCAGTACTTC.